Described below is a single TCR beta chain sequence and its context. Its antigen is undetermined. These data belong to a study of T cell responses to AZD1222 COVID-19 vaccine. Study-level information: Analyses pooled second doses at about 4 or about 12 weeks.

Notes on the study in general: Baseline serology detected seropositivity in only six or seven AZD1222 recipients. Donors skewed white British and female; clonal diversity was possibly underestimated. Increased Spike-specific TCR breadth and depth were observed after two AZD1222 doses.

The table came from immunoSEQ multiplex PCR; TCRdb's copy has only in-frame clones and leaves some out. The repertoire holds 70,000 to 90,000 clones, around nine tenths seen once, with around 3% in the top ten. The CDR3 is 19 residues long. The junction had 14 bases not matched to a gene; V was cut back by 1 base and J by 7 bases. Germline assignment: CDR1 MNHNS and CDR2 SASEGT. The V call is TRBV6-1, the J call TRBJ1-6; TRBD1 aligns across 9 bases. The receptor comes from an adult in good health. The input for sequencing was peripheral blood, taken on day 0 of AZD1222 vaccination. The DNA of the CDR3 is TGTGCCAGCAGTGAAGGGGACAGGGAGCCGCTTTCTGTCAATTCACCCCTCCACTTT. It codes for CASSEGDREPLSVNSPLHF.